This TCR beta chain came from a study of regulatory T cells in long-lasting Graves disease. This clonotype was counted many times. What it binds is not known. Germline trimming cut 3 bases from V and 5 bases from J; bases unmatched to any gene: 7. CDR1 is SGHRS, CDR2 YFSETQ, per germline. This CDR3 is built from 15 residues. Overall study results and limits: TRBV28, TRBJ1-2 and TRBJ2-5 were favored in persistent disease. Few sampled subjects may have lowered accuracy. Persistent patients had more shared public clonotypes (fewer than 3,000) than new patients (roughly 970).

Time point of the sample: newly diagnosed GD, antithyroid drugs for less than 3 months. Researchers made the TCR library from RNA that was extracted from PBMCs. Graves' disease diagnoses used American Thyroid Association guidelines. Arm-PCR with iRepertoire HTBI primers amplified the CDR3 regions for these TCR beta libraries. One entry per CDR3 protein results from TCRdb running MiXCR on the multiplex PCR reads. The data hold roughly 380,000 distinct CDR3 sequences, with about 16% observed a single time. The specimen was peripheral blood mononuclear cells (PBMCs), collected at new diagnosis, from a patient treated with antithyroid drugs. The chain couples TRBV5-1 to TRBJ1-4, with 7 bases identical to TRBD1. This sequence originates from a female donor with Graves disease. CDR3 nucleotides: TGCGCCAGCAGCTCCTACGGGACAGCGAATGAAAAACTGTTTTTT. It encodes CASSSYGTANEKLFF.